The 11 T cell receptor beta chains presented below share a single source sample, sequenced in a study of T cell changes during pregnancy in multiple sclerosis. TCRdb's table, derived via immunoSEQ multiplex PCR, lists solely in-frame clones and lacks some. The data contain under 55,000 clones, about nine tenths of them singletons. The sample in question was CD4+ T cells from peripheral blood mononuclear cells, obtained after pregnancy. The receptor set was obtained from a female donor in good health, enrolled as a control in a pregnancy study.

The chain recombines TRBV2 with TRBJ1-5; D call uncertain. The CDR3 consists of 13 residues. V was trimmed by 4 bases and J by 10 bases, leaving 14 bases between them. Germline CDR1 SNHLY, CDR2 FYNNEI. DNA for the CDR3: TGTGCCAGCAGTGCATGGGTGGGCTTTCCCCAGCATTTT. Translation gives CASSAWVGFPQHF.

The chain has TRBV4-1 and TRBJ2-4, with 9 positions matching TRBD2. J lost 8 bases, V lost 5 bases, and 7 bases had no gene match. CDR1 is MGHRA and CDR2 is YSYEKL in the germline V gene. CDR3 length equals 14 residues. CDR3: CASSFSGSKDIQYF. The CDR3 bases are TGCGCCAGCAGCTTTAGCGGGAGCAAGGACATTCAGTACTTC.

The chain couples TRBV6-1 to TRBJ1-1; no clear D. This CDR3 spans 12 amino acids. Looked up from germline, CDR1 is MNHNS and CDR2 is SASEGT. Trimming left V 8 bases short and J 0 bases short, with 7 bases between. CDR3 amino acids: CASGRLNTEAFF. DNA of the CDR3: TGTGCCAGCGGCAGATTGAACACTGAAGCTTTCTTT.

V and J are TRBV11-3 and TRBJ2-1; 12 bases match TRBD2. CDR3 length equals 16 residues. J gave up 8 bases and V 0 bases, and 5 bases lay outside the gene matches. Germline V CDR1 and CDR2: SGHNT, YENEEA. CDR3 nucleotide sequence: TGTGCCAGCAGCTTAGATGTAGCTAGCGGGGGGGATGAGCAGTTCTTC. Amino acid sequence: CASSLDVASGGDEQFF.

The chain has TRBV7-3 and TRBJ2-3; 9 nucleotides line up with TRBD2. The V gene end was trimmed by 2 bases and the J gene end by 0 bases; junction bases not matched to a gene: 0. Germline V gene sequence: CDR1 SGHTA, CDR2 FQGTGA. This CDR3 contains 15 residues. The DNA for the CDR3 is TGTGCCAGCAGCTTAGCGGGGGGGAGCACAGATACGCAGTATTTT. As protein: CASSLAGGSTDTQYF. The full variable domain, with the rest looked up from reference TRBV7-3 and TRBJ2-3, is GAGVSQTPSNKVTEKGKYVELRCDPISGHTALYWYRQSLGQGPEFLIYFQGTGAADDSGLPNDRFFAVRPEGSVSTLKIQRTERGDSAVYLCASSLAGGSTDTQYFGPGTRLTVL.

The genes are TRBV18 and TRBJ2-2; 10 nucleotides match TRBD1. CDR1 is KGHSH and CDR2 is LQKENI in the germline V gene. After removal of 3 bases from V and 5 bases from J, the junction contained 6 bases not matched to a gene. The CDR3 runs to 16 residues. CDR3 nucleotide sequence: TGTGCCAGCTCACCTCGGACAGGGGGTGATACCGGGGAGCTGTTTTTT. Protein sequence: CASSPRTGGDTGELFF.

This clone showed up just once. This chain links TRBV7-9 with TRBJ1-2, with TRBD1 matching over 8 bases. This CDR3 region has 15 residues. The ends lost 5 bases at V and 5 bases at J; junction bases unmatched: 10. Germline V gene data show CDR1 as SEHNR and CDR2 as FQNEAQ (reference sequence). CDR3 sequence (DNA): TGTGCCAGCAGCCCTTCCCCGCGGACAGGGTATGGCTACACCTTC. Protein sequence: CASSPSPRTGYGYTF.

The chain employs TRBV11-2 and TRBJ1-1; D may be TRBD1 (6 bases). The CDR3 sequence is 13 residues long. Germline V gene data show CDR1 as SGHAT and CDR2 as FQNNGV. V was trimmed by 5 bases and J by 1 base, leaving 8 bases between them. CDR3 bases: TGTGCCAGCAGCATACAGGGGAACACTGAAGCTTTCTTT. It translates to CASSIQGNTEAFF.

The chain uses TRBV11-2 and TRBJ1-2; 8 bases match TRBD1. The germline V gene has CDR1 SGHAT and CDR2 FQNNGV. The CDR3 extends over 14 amino acids. Unmatched junction bases numbered 9, after V lost 5 bases and J lost 7 bases. The CDR3 here is CASSGVQGAGGYTF. CDR3 DNA sequence: TGTGCCAGCAGCGGTGTTCAGGGGGCAGGTGGCTACACCTTC.

V usage is TRBV13 and J usage is TRBJ2-2; 7 bases line up with TRBD2. The CDR3 is made up of 18 amino acids. Germline values: CDR1 PRHDT, CDR2 FYEKMQ (reference sequence). Germline trimming cut 0 bases from V and 6 bases from J; bases unmatched to any gene: 13. The CDR3 loop is CASSLGLSWRGNPGELFF. The DNA of the CDR3 is TGTGCCAGCAGCTTAGGCCTCTCGTGGCGGGGGAATCCCGGGGAGCTGTTTTTT. The complete variable domain, with remaining parts taken from reference TRBV13 and TRBJ2-2, reads AAGVIQSPRHLIKEKRETATLKCYPIPRHDTVYWYQQGPGQDPQFLISFYEKMQSDKGSIPDRFSAQQFSDYHSELNMSSLELGDSALYFCASSLGLSWRGNPGELFFGEGSRLTVL.

This rearrangement joins TRBV5-6 to TRBJ1-4, with a weak D call TRBD1 (6 bases). This CDR3 comprises 16 residues. Germline CDR1 SGHDT, CDR2 YYEEEE. With 2 bases removed from V and 5 bases from J, the gap between germline ends came to 16 bases. CDR3 loop: CASSFRLTGQNEKLFF. The CDR3 DNA is TGTGCCAGCAGCTTTCGATTGACAGGACAAAATGAAAAACTGTTTTTT.